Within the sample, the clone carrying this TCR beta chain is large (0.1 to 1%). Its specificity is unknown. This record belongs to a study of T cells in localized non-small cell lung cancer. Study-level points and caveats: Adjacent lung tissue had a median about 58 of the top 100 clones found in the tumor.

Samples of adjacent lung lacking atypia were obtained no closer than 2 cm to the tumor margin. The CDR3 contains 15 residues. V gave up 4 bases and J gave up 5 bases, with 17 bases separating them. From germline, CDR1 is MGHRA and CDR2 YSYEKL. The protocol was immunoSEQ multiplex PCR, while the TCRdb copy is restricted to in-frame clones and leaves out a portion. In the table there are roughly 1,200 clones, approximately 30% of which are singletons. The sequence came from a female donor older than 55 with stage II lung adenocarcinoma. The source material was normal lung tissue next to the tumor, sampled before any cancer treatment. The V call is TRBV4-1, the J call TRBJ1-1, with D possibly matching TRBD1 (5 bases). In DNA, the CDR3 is TGCGCCAGCAGCCCTCACCCAGGGAGTGGGACTGAAGCTTTCTTT. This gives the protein CASSPHPGSGTEAFF.